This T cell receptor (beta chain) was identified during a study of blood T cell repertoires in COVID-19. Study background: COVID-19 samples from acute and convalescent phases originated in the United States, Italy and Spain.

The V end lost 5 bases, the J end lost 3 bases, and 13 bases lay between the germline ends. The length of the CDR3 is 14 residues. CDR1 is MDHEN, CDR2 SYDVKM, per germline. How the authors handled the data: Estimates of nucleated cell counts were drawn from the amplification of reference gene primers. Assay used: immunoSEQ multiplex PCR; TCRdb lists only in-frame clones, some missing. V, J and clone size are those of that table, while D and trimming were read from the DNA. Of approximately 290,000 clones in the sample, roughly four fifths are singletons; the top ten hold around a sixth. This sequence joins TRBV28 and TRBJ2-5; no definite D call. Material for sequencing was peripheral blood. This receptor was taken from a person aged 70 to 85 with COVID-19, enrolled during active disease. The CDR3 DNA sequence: TGTGCCAGCAGTCCACTTAGAACGAAAGAGACCCAGTACTTC. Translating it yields CASSPLRTKETQYF. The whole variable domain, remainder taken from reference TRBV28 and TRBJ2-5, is DVKVTQSSRYLVKRTGEKVFLECVQDMDHENMFWYRQDPGLGLRLIYFSYDVKMKEKGDIPEGYSVSREKKERFSLILESASTNQTSMYLCASSPLRTKETQYFGPGTRLLVL.